This T cell receptor beta chain emerged from a study of T cell responses to AZD1222 COVID-19 vaccine. This CDR3 spans 13 amino acids. V dropped 9 bases and J dropped 0 bases, with 9 bases sitting between them. CDR1 and CDR2 (germline): MNHEY, SMNVEV (reference sequence). Study outcomes and limitations: Repertoires in all cases were sampled only once the peak T cell response had passed. The study identified only five or six AZD1222 recipients as seropositive at baseline. In the spike-specific TCR repertoire, nearly half reportedly target unmutated variant regions. Clonal diversity may have been underestimated, and the donors were mostly white British, with more females than males.

Note on this clone: Its antigen is not known.

TCRdb's copy holds only in-frame clones and misses some; the assay was immunoSEQ multiplex PCR. The repertoire has around 81,000 clones, about 82% of them found once; the top ten carry 2.9%. This receptor was identified in an adult in good health. Sample: peripheral blood, taken on day 0 of AZD1222 vaccination. J is TRBJ2-1 and V is TRBV27; no definite D call. The CDR3 loop is CASSRSSYNEQFF. The DNA for the CDR3 is TGTGCCAGTAGCCGAAGCTCCTACAATGAGCAGTTCTTC.